This is a list of T cell receptor beta chains from one sample in a study of CD4 and CD8 cells across lung adenocarcinoma regions. Each CDR3 protein gets one entry after TCRdb re-called the PCR reads with MiXCR. This sample carries 13,000 to 15,000 distinct CDR3 sequences, around 40% of them seen once, and the ten largest clones take 15% to 20%. Sequencing was carried out using CD4+ T cells from the center of a lung tumor. Receptors were obtained from a male donor with lung adenocarcinoma. The CD4 and CD8 labels of this study may be unreliable. CDR3s include the opening cysteine and the closing phenylalanine or tryptophan. D genes are given only for firm matches. The size of a clone is reported for some rows only, either as once, few or many, or as a class for expanded clones.

>TRBJ2-2|-|-|TRBV6-1
TGTGCCAGCTGTGCTCCCAAGTATGAGCTGTTTTTT
CASCAPKYELFF
>TRBJ2-7|once|TRBD2|TRBV18
TGTGCCAGCTCACCACCCGGGACTAGCGGCTACGAGCAGTACTTC
CASSPPGTSGYEQYF
>TRBJ2-3|many|-|TRBV10-2
TGCGCCACCGGGGAGACAGATACGCAGTATTTT
CATGETDTQYF
>TRBJ1-6|few|TRBD1|TRBV6-4
TGTGCCAGCAGTGATCGGGACAGTAATTCACCCCTCCACTTT
CASSDRDSNSPLHF
>TRBJ2-7|-|-|TRBV7-2
TGTGCCAGCAGCCCGTACTACGAGCAGTACTTC
CASSPYYEQYF
>TRBJ2-7|-|-|TRBV27
TGTGCCAGCAGGGGGGTCGGGGCAGCTCACACAGAGACGCAGTACTTC
CASRGVGAAHTETQYF
>TRBJ2-1|-|TRBD2|TRBV4-1
TGCGCCAGCAGCCACCGGCTAGCGGGAAGCGACAATGAGCAGTTCTTC
CASSHRLAGSDNEQFF
>TRBJ2-7|medium-sized|TRBD2|TRBV27
TGTGCCAGCAGTTCGGGGACTAGAGGTTACGAGCAGTACTTC
CASSSGTRGYEQYF
>TRBJ2-1|-|TRBD2|TRBV4-1
TGCGCCAGCAGCCAAGGACTAGCGGCCCTATACAATGAGCAGTTCTTC
CASSQGLAALYNEQFF
>TRBJ2-2|-|TRBD2|TRBV7-2
TGTGCCAGCAGCTCTAGGATAGTAGCGGGAGGGGCTTTAGGTACCGGGGAGCTGTTTTTT
CASSSRIVAGGALGTGELFF
>TRBJ2-5|-|-|TRBV27
TGTGCCAGCAGAGAGAGGGGAGGAGGGGGTGACCAAGAGACCCAGTACTTC
CASRERGGGGDQETQYF
>TRBJ2-4|-|-|TRBV10-3
TGTGCCACGGGGCGGAGAGCCAAAGATACTCAGTACTTT
CATGRRAKDTQYF
>TRBJ2-7|many|-|TRBV6-1
TGTGCCAGCAGTCGCGACATACGGGCTATGTACGAGCAGTACTTC
CASSRDIRAMYEQYF
>TRBJ2-3|many|-|TRBV6-1
TGTGCCAGCAGCCTACAGGGAAGTACGGGCACAGATACGCAGTATTTT
CASSLQGSTGTDTQYF
>TRBJ2-7|-|-|TRBV27
TGTGCCAGCAGTTCTCTCCTGCTCGGGACACGGTCCTACGAGCAGTACTTC
CASSSLLLGTRSYEQYF
>TRBJ1-2|-|-|TRBV6-1
TGTGCCAGCAACATTGGACAGTCTAACTACGGCTACACCTTC
CASNIGQSNYGYTF
>TRBJ1-6|few|TRBD1|TRBV6-5
TGTGCCAGCAGTTACAGGGGGCGTAATTCACCCCTCCACTTT
CASSYRGRNSPLHF
>TRBJ2-5|-|TRBD1|TRBV6-1
TGTGCCAGCTGGCGCGCGGCGACAGGGGACGTGACCCAGTACTTC
CASWRAATGDVTQYF
>TRBJ2-1|many|-|TRBV12-3/TRBV12-4
TGTGCCAGCAGGGTTAGGTGGTGGGGTAGCGGAACCTTAGGTAACCAGTTCTTC
CASRVRWWGSGTLGNQFF
>TRBJ2-7|few|TRBD1|TRBV27
TGTGCCAGCAGTCCTCGGGACAGGGGGAACGAGCAGTACTTC
CASSPRDRGNEQYF
>TRBJ2-5|-|TRBD2|TRBV6-1
TGTGCCAGCGGGAGGGGACGAGGCCGTGGCACAGAGACCCAGTACTTT
CASGRGRGRGTETQYF
>TRBJ2-4|-|-|TRBV27
TGTGCCAGCAGCTCAGCGGACAACGGGGGTCGTGACAAAAACACCCAGTACTTC
CASSSADNGGRDKNTQYF
>TRBJ2-7|-|-|TRBV4-1
TGCGCCAGCAGCCGGCGGTGGGGGAGTTACGAGCAGTACTTC
CASSRRWGSYEQYF
>TRBJ2-5|-|TRBD2|TRBV6-1
TGTGCCAGCGGACAGCGCACTAGCGGAGTGAAAGAGACCCAGTACTTC
CASGQRTSGVKETQYF
>TRBJ2-7|medium-sized|-|TRBV12-3/TRBV12-4
TGTGCCAGCAGTCCAAACTCTGGGTGGAACGAGCAGTACTTC
CASSPNSGWNEQYF
>TRBJ2-7|-|-|TRBV7-8
TGTGCCAGCAGCTTAGTGGCGGCTCCCTACGAGCAGTACTTC
CASSLVAAPYEQYF
>TRBJ2-5|-|-|TRBV27
TGTGCCAGCAGTTTATCCTGGGTTTTGGGGCAAGAGACCCAGTACTTC
CASSLSWVLGQETQYF
>TRBJ2-3|-|-|TRBV27
TGTGCCAGCAGGACGGGGTTTCGATACACAGATACGCAGTACTTT
CASRTGFRYTDTQYF
>TRBJ1-4|few|TRBD1|TRBV6-2/TRBV6-3
TGTGCCAGCAGACAGGGGCGTTCTAATGAAAAACTGTTTTTT
CASRQGRSNEKLFF
>TRBJ2-1|few|-|TRBV4-1
TGCGCCAGCAGCCAATACGGATCGAATGAGCAGTTCTTC
CASSQYGSNEQFF
>TRBJ1-2|-|-|TRBV6-1
TGTGCCAACAGGGAAGATGGCTACACCTTC
CANREDGYTF
>TRBJ2-4|-|-|TRBV6-5
TGTGCCAGCAGTCACAGGGAAGGGCACACAGACATGCAGTACTTC
CASSHREGHTDMQYF
>TRBJ2-4|-|-|TRBV5-1
TGCGCCAGCAGCTTGTGGGGCGGGGATCTAGCCAAAAACATTCAGTACTTC
CASSLWGGDLAKNIQYF
>TRBJ2-5|many|-|TRBV12-3/TRBV12-4
TGTGCCAGCAGTTTAACCGAGACCCAGTACTTC
CASSLTETQYF
>TRBJ2-1|few|-|TRBV10-3
TGTGCCACCTGTCCTGGGTCCTACAATGAGCAGTTCTTC
CATCPGSYNEQFF
>TRBJ2-5|large|-|TRBV6-1
TGTGCCAGCAGTGCGGGGCTACTCGGGGAGACCCAGTACTTC
CASSAGLLGETQYF
>TRBJ2-4|-|TRBD2|TRBV10-1
TGCGCCAGCAGTAACGCGGGAGGGACAGATATGCAGTATTTC
CASSNAGGTDMQYF
>TRBJ1-3|many|-|TRBV6-1
TGTGCCAGCGTGCTTACCAGGGGCCCGGTAGACACCATATATTTT
CASVLTRGPVDTIYF
>TRBJ2-1|-|-|TRBV11-3
TGTGCCAGCAGCTTGATCCCGGGGGAGCAGTTTTTC
CASSLIPGEQFF
>TRBJ2-3|many|-|TRBV6-4
TGTGCCAGCAGTCCAAGCGGCCTCCCCACAGATACGCAGTATTTT
CASSPSGLPTDTQYF
>TRBJ2-1|many|TRBD1|TRBV6-4
TGTGCCAGCAGAGGACAGGGAGTCCATGAGCAGTTCTTC
CASRGQGVHEQFF
>TRBJ2-5|-|TRBD2|TRBV20-1
TGCAGTGTTTCCCCTCCGGGACTAGCGGGGTGGGAGCAGTACTTC
CSVSPPGLAGWEQYF